The 8 T cell receptor beta chains below all came from one sample that was sequenced in a study of shared clonotypes between healthy human individuals (TCRdb year 2020). The library was made by the immunoSEQ multiplex PCR assay. Imported from immuneACCESS, the table was reduced by TCRdb to in-frame sequences with V and J called. These copies leave out some clones; in studies compared against another copy, an unresolved V gene accounts for under half, and the cause of the remainder is not known. For this sample the table gives 2 million to 2.5 million clones, of which roughly 90% were detected only once. The leading ten clones occupy 0.3% to 0.4% of the sample. The material sequenced was naive CD4+ T cells from PBMCs. Reading the label with the study, this specimen's cell subset or site is: CD45RA+ positively selected. The receptors were gathered from a man aged 18 to 35 in good health. Some clones in this sample may be carry-over from other donors' samples.

DNA for the CDR3: TGTGCCATCAGTGAGGGGACAGGGGGCGGATTTCGCTATGGCTACACCTTC. Its translation: CAISEGTGGGFRYGYTF. The genes are TRBV10-3 and TRBJ1-2; 12 bases align to TRBD1. Germline assignment: CDR1 ENHRY and CDR2 SYGVKD. V lost 2 bases and J lost 4; bases outside the gene matches: 8. The CDR3 contains 17 residues.

DNA for the CDR3: TGTGCCAGCAGTGAATCGGCAGGGGTGGCCACTGAAGCTTTCTTT. Its translation: CASSESAGVATEAFF. V and J are TRBV2 and TRBJ1-1; perhaps TRBD1 as D (6 bases). Germline V CDR1 and CDR2: SNHLY, FYNNEI. This CDR3 is 15 amino acids long. V lost 2 bases and J 4 bases, leaving 14 bases between the germline ends.

The chain uses TRBV19 and TRBJ2-1; 10 positions match TRBD2. Unmatched junction bases numbered 8, after V lost 4 bases and J lost 8 bases. Germline V gene sequence: CDR1 LNHDA, CDR2 SQIVND (reference sequence). This CDR3 is built from 15 residues. The CDR3 bases are TGTGCCAGTAGTAGTATAACTAGCGGGATAGATGAGCAGTTCTTC. This encodes CASSSITSGIDEQFF. Full variable domain (missing parts from reference TRBV19 and TRBJ2-1): DGGITQSPKYLFRKEGQNVTLSCEQNLNHDAMYWYRQDPGQGLRLIYYSQIVNDFQKGDIAEGYSVSREKKESFPLTVTSAQKNPTAFYLCASSSITSGIDEQFFGPGTRLTVL.

This clone has a single count. The chain has TRBV28 and TRBJ1-3; 7 positions match TRBD1. CDR1 MDHEN and CDR2 SYDVKM come from the germline V gene. The CDR3 is 15 residues long. Losses at the gene ends were 5 bases for V and 3 bases for J; bases not matched to a gene: 7. CDR3 DNA: TGTGCCAGCAGTCCCCGGGACAGCGATGGAAACACCATATATTTT. Amino acids: CASSPRDSDGNTIYF.

The table lists this clone with a count of one. The sample holds other DNA sequences that translate to the same CDR3. The gene calls are TRBV30 and TRBJ2-5; 10 bases align to TRBD1. J gave up 5 bases and V 1 base, and 4 bases lay outside the gene matches. This CDR3 comprises 14 residues. From germline, CDR1 is GTSNPN and CDR2 SVGIG (reference sequence). The CDR3 sequence: CAWSADRGLETQYF. The CDR3 nucleotides read TGTGCCTGGAGTGCCGACAGGGGGCTGGAGACCCAGTACTTC. The variable domain in full, completed from reference TRBV30 and TRBJ2-5, reads SQTIHQWPATLVQPVGSPLSLECTVEGTSNPNLYWYRQAAGRGLQLLFYSVGIGQISSEVPQNLSASRPQDRQFILSSKKLLLSDSGFYLCAWSADRGLETQYFGPGTRLLVL.

With respect to this clone: The same CDR3 can be traced to other DNA sequences in this sample. V gene TRBV2 combines with J gene TRBJ2-7; D unresolved. This CDR3 spans 11 amino acids. The V end was cut by 6 bases, the J end by 5 bases, with 8 bases between. In germline, CDR1 is SNHLY, CDR2 FYNNEI. The CDR3 is CASSTVNEQYF. The CDR3, as DNA: TGTGCCAGCAGCACAGTGAACGAGCAGTACTTC.

This clone was recorded once. This chain joins TRBV4-2 and TRBJ2-7, with D uncertain. The CDR3 loop spans 13 amino acids. Germline V gives CDR1 LGHNA, CDR2 YNFKEQ. V dropped 0 bases and J dropped 5 bases, with 8 bases sitting between them. This chain's CDR3 is CASSQESHHEQYF. CDR3 nucleotide sequence: TGTGCCAGCAGCCAAGAGAGTCACCACGAGCAGTACTTC.

This chain joins TRBV30 and TRBJ2-3, with D perhaps matching TRBD1 or TRBD2 (5 bases each). Germline V gives CDR1 GTSNPN, CDR2 SVGIG (reference sequence). The V end lost 3 bases, the J end lost 1 base, and 8 bases lay between the germline ends. CDR3 length: 13 amino acids. This chain's CDR3 is CAWRLGGTDTQYF. CDR3 sequence (DNA): TGTGCCTGGAGATTGGGGGGCACAGATACGCAGTATTTT.